The subject of this entry is one TCR beta chain. V trimming: 2 bases; J trimming: 3 bases; junction bases outside the gene matches: 2. The CDR3 spans 17 residues. CDR1 is SGDLS, CDR2 YYNGEE, per germline. This sample was taken from a study of graft-versus-host responses after intestinal transplantation. Using immunoSEQ multiplex PCR, the repertoire was profiled, and TCRdb retains in-frame clones only, with some absent. The sample carries 95,000 to 100,000 clones, about 83% recorded once. V usage is TRBV9 and J usage is TRBJ2-2, with 15 bases lining up with TRBD2. This clonotype originated in a human patient who received an intestinal transplant, so some T cells may come from the graft donor. This specimen was PBMCs, taken 255 days after intestinal transplant. CDR3 region: CASSVGTSGRHTGELFF. CDR3 nucleotides: TGTGCCAGCAGCGTCGGGACTAGCGGGAGGCACACCGGGGAGCTGTTTTTT.